Detailed here is one T cell receptor beta chain. These data come from a study of T cell responses to AZD1222 COVID-19 vaccine. The method was immunoSEQ multiplex PCR; TCRdb's version includes in-frame clones alone and lacks a portion of them. The sample holds around 140,000 clones; more than 75% are singletons and the top ten take around 0.99%. Sequenced here: peripheral blood, sampled 28 days after the second AZD1222 dose. This TCR was sampled from an adult who received the AZD1222 COVID-19 vaccine.

CDR3 protein: CATSGTGGKLFF. Written as DNA, the CDR3 is TGTGCCACCAGTGGCACCGGGGGAAAACTGTTTTTT. The V and J genes are TRBV24-1 and TRBJ1-4; D is possibly TRBD1 (5 bases). This CDR3 has 12 residues. CDR1 and CDR2 (germline): KGHDR, SFDVKD. V was pared by 5 bases and J by 10 bases, with 10 bases between.